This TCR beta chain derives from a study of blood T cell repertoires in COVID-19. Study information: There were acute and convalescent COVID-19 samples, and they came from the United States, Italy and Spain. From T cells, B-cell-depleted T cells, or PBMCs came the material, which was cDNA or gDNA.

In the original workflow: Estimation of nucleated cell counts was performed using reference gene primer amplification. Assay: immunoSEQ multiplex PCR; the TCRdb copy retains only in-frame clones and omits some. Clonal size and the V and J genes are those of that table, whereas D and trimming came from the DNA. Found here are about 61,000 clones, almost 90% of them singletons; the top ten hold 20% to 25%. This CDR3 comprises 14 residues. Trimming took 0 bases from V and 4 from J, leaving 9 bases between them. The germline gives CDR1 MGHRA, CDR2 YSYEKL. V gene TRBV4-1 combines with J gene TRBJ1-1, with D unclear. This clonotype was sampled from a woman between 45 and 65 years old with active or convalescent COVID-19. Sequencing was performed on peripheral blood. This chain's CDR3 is CASSQDRMFTEAFF. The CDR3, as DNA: TGCGCCAGCAGCCAAGATCGTATGTTCACTGAAGCTTTCTTT.